These 3 T cell receptor beta chains came from one sample sequenced in a study of CD8 T cells in ankylosing spondylitis. Each CDR3 protein gets one entry after TCRdb re-called the 5' RACE reads with MiXCR. Of about 140,000 distinct CDR3 sequences in the sample, approximately 9.2% were seen once. The material sequenced was synovial fluid, either unsorted or a sorted T cell fraction (not recorded which). The receptors here all came from a male donor with ankylosing spondylitis.

This clonotype was observed many times. This chain connects TRBV20-1 to TRBJ2-7, with TRBD2 matching over 7 bases. V lost 8 bases to trimming and J lost 4 bases; unmatched junction nucleotides: 8. From germline, CDR1 is DFQATT and CDR2 SNEGSKA (reference sequence). The CDR3 is made up of 12 amino acids. The CDR3 region has the DNA TGCAGTCCCCGGGACTATAAATACGAGCAGTACTTC. Its protein is CSPRDYKYEQYF.

In this sample, this clonotype turned up many times. The chain is built from TRBV5-5 and TRBJ1-1; 7 bases are a match to TRBD1. In germline, CDR1 is SGHKS, CDR2 YYEKEE (reference sequence). The J segment lost 8 bases and the V segment lost 4 bases, leaving 5 bases of the junction unmatched. CDR3 length equals 12 residues. The CDR3 nucleotides are TGTGCCAGCAGCGGAAGGACAGGAGAAGCTTTCTTT. This encodes CASSGRTGEAFF.

The V and J genes are TRBV19 and TRBJ2-1; possibly TRBD1 or TRBD2 for D (5 bases each). V was trimmed by 5 bases and J by 7 bases, leaving 18 bases between them. The CDR3 runs 15 residues. CDR1 LNHDA and CDR2 SQIVND come from the germline V gene (reference sequence). The CDR3, as DNA: TGTGCCAGTAGTCGAGGGCAGGGAAACTATAATGAGCAGTTCTTC. This encodes CASSRGQGNYNEQFF.